The 27 T cell receptor beta chains given below trace back to one sample, sequenced in a study of regulatory T cells in long-lasting Graves disease. Library construction for TCR beta used iRepertoire HTBI primers and Arm-PCR of CDR3 regions. Each CDR3 protein is one row after TCRdb ran MiXCR on the multiplex PCR reads. The table shows around 450,000 distinct CDR3 sequences, with 20% to 25% occurring only once. Time point: persistent/refractory GD, antithyroid drugs over 5 years with positive TRAb. There was RNA extracted from PBMCs, and the TCR library was made from it. The material was peripheral blood mononuclear cells (PBMCs), obtained when the disease was refractory, from a patient treated with antithyroid drugs. The receptors stem from a female donor with Graves disease.

This clonotype showed up many times. The gene calls are TRBV28 and TRBJ1-3; D ambiguous. Trimming cost V 5 bases and J 2 bases, with 13 bases left between them. Germline CDR1 MDHEN, CDR2 SYDVKM. This CDR3 is 15 amino acids long. The chain's CDR3 is CASSVFIAPGNTIYF. CDR3 sequence (DNA): TGTGCCAGCAGTGTGTTTATAGCGCCTGGAAACACCATATATTTT.

The chain has TRBV27 and TRBJ2-5; either TRBD1 or TRBD2 may supply D (5 bases each). This CDR3 comprises 15 residues. V shed 3 bases and J shed 3 bases, with 14 bases lying between them. The germline CDR1 and CDR2 sequences are MNHEY and SMNVEV (reference sequence). As DNA, the CDR3 is TGTGCCAGCAGTTTTCTGGCCAGGGACGAAGAGACCCAGTACTTC. Its protein product is CASSFLARDEETQYF.

The chain uses TRBV20-1 and TRBJ2-4, with unresolved D. The V end lost 2 bases, the J end lost 0 bases, and 11 bases lay between the germline ends. Germline V gives CDR1 DFQATT, CDR2 SNEGSKA (reference sequence). The CDR3 consists of 15 residues. CDR3 residues: CSARNWIIAKNIQYF. In DNA, the CDR3 is TGCAGTGCTAGAAATTGGATTATAGCCAAAAACATTCAGTACTTC.

The CDR3 sequence is CASSADPGGDSPLHF. The CDR3, as DNA: TGTGCCAGCAGTGCCGACCCCGGGGGGGATTCACCCCTCCACTTT. The chain joins TRBV2 to TRBJ1-6; perhaps TRBD1 as D (5 bases). This CDR3 has 15 amino acids. V lost 4 bases, J lost 8 bases, and 15 bases lay in between. CDR1 is SNHLY, CDR2 FYNNEI, per germline. The complete variable domain, with remaining parts taken from reference TRBV2 and TRBJ1-6, reads EPEVTQTPSHQVTQMGQEVILRCVPISNHLYFYWYRQILGQKVEFLVSFYNNEISEKSEIFDDQFSVERPDGSNFTLKIRSTKLEDSAMYFCASSADPGGDSPLHFGNGTRLTVT.

This clonotype was counted ten times or more. The DNA of the CDR3 is TGCAGCGGAAGGGGGACTGAAGCTTTCTTT. Translating it yields CSGRGTEAFF. V and J are TRBV29-1 and TRBJ1-1, with D possibly being TRBD1 (6 bases). V was trimmed by 7 bases and J by 5 bases, leaving 8 bases between them. The CDR3 totals 10 residues. Germline CDR1 reads SQVTM; CDR2 reads ANQGSEA.

This clonotype was seen repeatedly, ten times or more. The V and J genes are TRBV20-1 and TRBJ2-5; 11 bases are shared with TRBD2. Germline loops: CDR1 DFQATT, CDR2 SNEGSKA (reference sequence). The V segment lost 5 bases and the J segment 5 bases; nucleotides outside the gene matches: 10. The CDR3 runs to 15 residues. The CDR3 coding sequence is TGCAGTGCTGGGTTAGCGGGAGGGCCAAAGGAGACCCAGTACTTC. Its translation: CSAGLAGGPKETQYF.

The rearrangement uses TRBV20-1 and TRBJ2-1, with 7 bases matching TRBD2. The CDR3 sequence is 14 residues long. Per germline, CDR1 DFQATT and CDR2 SNEGSKA (reference sequence). Losses at the gene ends were 1 base for V and 5 bases for J; bases not matched to a gene: 5. The CDR3 nucleotides read TGCAGTGCTAGAGGATGGGAGGGCCACAATGAGCAGTTCTTC. This gives the protein CSARGWEGHNEQFF.

This clonotype was picked up many times. The gene calls are TRBV28 and TRBJ1-2; D is perhaps TRBD1 (5 bases). The CDR3 loop spans 13 amino acids. CDR1 is MDHEN and CDR2 is SYDVKM in the germline V gene. With 3 bases removed from V and 8 bases from J, the gap between germline ends came to 13 bases. In DNA, the CDR3 is TGTGCCAGCAGTTTTTTTACAGGCGGAGGCTACACCTTC. It translates to CASSFFTGGGYTF.

A few counts support this clonotype. This may be a read error: a much more frequent sequence differs by one nucleotide. This CDR3 is CATTGTGGYGYTF. The CDR3 coding sequence is TGTGCCACCACCGGGACAGGGGGATATGGCTACACCTTC. The chain is built from TRBV24-1 and TRBJ1-2; the match to TRBD1 covers 11 bases. The CDR3 contains 13 residues. Trimming removed 8 bases from V and 5 bases from J; junction bases left unmatched: 3. CDR1 is KGHDR, CDR2 SFDVKD, per germline.

This clonotype was recorded many times. The DNA of the CDR3 is TGTGCCAGCAGTTTATCCCTTTATAACACCGGGGAGCTGTTTTTT. Protein sequence: CASSLSLYNTGELFF. This chain joins TRBV28 and TRBJ2-2, with D unclear. CDR1 is MDHEN and CDR2 is SYDVKM in the germline V gene. The CDR3 is 15 amino acids. The V end lost 1 base, the J end lost 2 bases, and 8 bases lay between the germline ends.

The sample holds many counts of this clonotype. This chain uses TRBV6-1 with TRBJ2-7; D ambiguous. CDR1 is MNHNS and CDR2 is SASEGT in the germline V gene. The CDR3 is made up of 9 amino acids. The ends were cut back, 7 bases at V and 10 bases at J, with 8 bases in the middle. This chain's CDR3 is CASILNQYF. DNA of the CDR3: TGTGCCAGCATTCTAAACCAGTACTTC.

This clonotype was counted only a few times. CDR3 DNA sequence: TGTGCCAGCCATCGGGGCCACGAGCAGTACTTC. The encoded protein is CASHRGHEQYF. This chain connects TRBV6-1 to TRBJ2-7; D may correspond to TRBD1 or TRBD2 (5 bases each). The CDR3 extends over 11 amino acids. Germline-derived CDR1 and CDR2 are MNHNS and SASEGT. V dropped 8 bases and J dropped 5 bases, with 10 bases sitting between them.

This clonotype came up once. This sequence joins TRBV10-3 and TRBJ1-3, with a possible D match to TRBD1 (6 bases). The CDR3 consists of 13 residues. Looked up from germline, CDR1 is ENHRY and CDR2 is SYGVKD. The V and J ends lost 7 bases and 7 bases respectively, with 14 bases between them. Here the CDR3 reads CAIKAGDGNTIYF. The CDR3 nucleotides read TGTGCCATCAAAGCAGGGGATGGGAACACCATATATTTT.

The table lists this clonotype with a few counts. A much larger clone differs by one base, so this may be a read error. The chain has TRBV28 and TRBJ1-2, with TRBD1 matching 7 bases. Germline V CDR1 and CDR2: MDHEN, SYDVKM. The CDR3 has 15 amino acids. Here the CDR3 DNA reads TGTGCCAGCAGCCTTTCGGGACAGACATCCTATGGCCACACCTTC. Protein product: CASSLSGQTSYGHTF.

This clonotype appeared a few times. The J gene is TRBJ2-6, the V gene TRBV7-2; 7 nucleotides match TRBD1. V shed 4 bases and J 2 bases; nucleotides not matched to a gene: 2. Germline values: CDR1 SGHTA, CDR2 FQGNSA. The CDR3 totals 15 residues. The CDR3 reads CASSSDRAGANVLTF. The CDR3 coding sequence is TGTGCCAGCAGCTCCGACAGGGCTGGGGCCAACGTCCTGACTTTC.

The genes are TRBV29-1 and TRBJ2-3; TRBD2 matches 9 bases. The CDR3 consists of 17 residues. Looked up from germline, CDR1 is SQVTM and CDR2 is ANQGSEA. The V gene end was trimmed by 3 bases and the J gene end by 5 bases; junction bases not matched to a gene: 15. The CDR3 DNA reads as TGCAGCGTTGAGTTGTTTCGCGGGGGGGCAAGTGGAGATACGCAGTATTTT. Translated, it gives CSVELFRGGASGDTQYF.

This clonotype was seen ten or more times. The V gene is TRBV28, the J gene TRBJ2-7; 7 nucleotides align to TRBD2. Trimming at V came to 3 bases and at J to 2 bases, leaving 4 bases not matched to a gene. This CDR3 has 14 residues. Germline CDR1 reads MDHEN; CDR2 reads SYDVKM. Here the CDR3 DNA reads TGTGCCAGCAGTTTTCAGCGGGGCCCCTACGAGCAGTACTTC. It translates to CASSFQRGPYEQYF.

The rearrangement joins TRBV4-3 to TRBJ2-4, with unresolved D. Germline V gene data show CDR1 as LGHNA and CDR2 as YSLEER. The CDR3 sequence is 18 residues long. V lost 0 bases, J lost 7 bases, and 22 bases lay in between. The CDR3 region is CASSQDPPTYSPGNIQYF. Written as DNA, the CDR3 is TGCGCCAGCAGCCAAGATCCACCTACGTACAGTCCCGGCAACATTCAGTACTTC.

This sequence joins TRBV2 and TRBJ2-5; 10 bases align to TRBD1. J gave up 5 bases and V 4 bases, and 7 bases lay outside the gene matches. Germline CDR1 and CDR2: SNHLY and FYNNEI. The length of the CDR3 is 15 residues. The CDR3: CASSGQGASSETQYF. The CDR3 DNA sequence: TGTGCCAGCAGTGGACAGGGGGCCTCTTCGGAGACCCAGTACTTC.

This clonotype has at least ten counts. The genes are TRBV2 and TRBJ1-5, with a tentative D call TRBD1 (5 bases). V was trimmed by 6 bases and J by 6 bases, leaving 15 bases between them. Per germline, CDR1 SNHLY and CDR2 FYNNEI. The CDR3 has 14 residues. CDR3 sequence reads: CASSLPMGGQPQHF. CDR3 nucleotides: TGTGCCAGCAGCCTCCCGATGGGGGGTCAGCCCCAGCATTTT.

The table lists this clonotype with a few counts. The genes are TRBV7-2 and TRBJ2-7, with TRBD2 matching over 12 bases. The CDR3 extends over 14 amino acids. Germline lookup yields CDR1 SGHTA and CDR2 FQGNSA. The junction had 1 base not matched to a gene; V was cut back by 5 bases and J by 2 bases. This chain's CDR3 is CASSGLAGTYEQYF. The CDR3 DNA follows: TGTGCCAGCAGCGGACTAGCGGGGACCTACGAGCAGTACTTC.

This clonotype was detected many times. The chain recombines TRBV25-1 with TRBJ2-7, with 7 bases identical to TRBD1. V lost 2 bases to trimming and J lost 2 bases; unmatched junction nucleotides: 6. This CDR3 spans 15 amino acids. Germline CDR1 reads MGHDK; CDR2 reads SYGVNS. The CDR3 sequence: CASSELGDRAYEQYF. CDR3 sequence (DNA): TGTGCCAGCAGTGAACTTGGGGACAGAGCCTACGAGCAGTACTTC.

Of note for this clonotype: Because the CDR3's place on the DNA is in doubt, the DNA is left out and the CDR3 is given as listed by TCRdb. The J gene is TRBJ1-1, the V gene TRBV7-2; the D call of TRBD1 is as the table states it, not checked on the DNA. Both ends counted, the CDR3 spans 16 residues. Germline V gene data show CDR1 as SGHTA and CDR2 as FQGNSA. CDR3 amino acids: CASSFGPGQGDTEAFF.

In this sample, this clonotype turned up many times. This chain links TRBV6-1 with TRBJ1-2; 9 bases agree with TRBD1. The CDR3 is 14 residues long. V was pared by 6 bases and J by 8 bases, with 10 bases of the junction left unmatched. The germline CDR1 and CDR2 sequences are MNHNS and SASEGT. The CDR3, as DNA: TGTGCCAGCAGGTCCGGGACAGGGATTCGAGGCTACACCTTC. Amino acid sequence: CASRSGTGIRGYTF.

This clonotype was counted many times. The chain employs TRBV25-1 and TRBJ2-5; 8 bases are a match to TRBD1. Germline CDR1 and CDR2: MGHDK and SYGVNS. The CDR3 consists of 14 residues. V lost 6 bases and J lost 5; bases outside the gene matches: 8. CDR3 DNA: TGTGCCAGCAGGAAGACAGGGGTTGGGGAGACCCAGTACTTC. It translates to CASRKTGVGETQYF.

As to this clonotype: A much larger clone sits a single nucleotide away, making a read error possible. This chain connects TRBV6-2 or TRBV6-3 to TRBJ2-7; D tentatively reads TRBD1 or TRBD2 (5 bases each). CDR1 and CDR2 (germline): MNHEY, SVGEGT. This CDR3 has 13 residues. The CDR3 here is CASSEGWWVEQCF. The CDR3, as DNA: TGTGCCAGCAGTGAGGGGTGGTGGGTCGAGCAGTGCTTC.

This clonotype occurred a few times. The chain uses TRBV7-2 and TRBJ2-7; 12 bases fit TRBD2. V lost 3 bases to trimming and J lost 2 bases; unmatched junction nucleotides: 2. The CDR3 is made up of 15 amino acids. Germline-derived CDR1 and CDR2 are SGHTA and FQGNSA. This chain's CDR3 is CASSFGLAGPYEQYF. Here the CDR3 DNA reads TGTGCCAGCAGCTTCGGACTAGCGGGGCCCTACGAGCAGTACTTC.